This TCR beta chain was found in a study of shared clonotypes between healthy human individuals. Using immunoSEQ multiplex PCR, the repertoire was profiled, and TCRdb retains in-frame clones only, with some absent. This table holds hundreds of thousands of clones, 80% to 95% found once. Germline V lookup: CDR1 WNHNN, CDR2 SYGVQD (reference sequence). This CDR3 region has 16 residues. Between the trimmed V and J ends, which lost 7 bases and 4 bases, there was a span of 22 bases. This clone was seen once. Naive CD8 cells, CD45RO-negative and positively selected for CCR7, excluded terminally differentiated effector memory CD45RA+ cells.

The specimen sequenced was naive CD8+ T cells sorted from blood. This TCR was sampled from a man under 40 in good health. The J gene is TRBJ2-5, the V gene TRBV10-1; possible D gene TRBD2, 7 bases. The CDR3 DNA reads TGCGCCAGCACCAAGAGCTGGGGGGGCCGAGGAGAGACCCAGTACTTC. It yields the protein CASTKSWGGRGETQYF.